Reported below is one T cell receptor beta chain. What antigen it recognizes has not been identified. Base qualities are missing; no much larger clone stands one base away. TCRbeta CDR3 regions were amplified from genomic DNA by means of the immunoSEQ Assay, a bias-controlled multiplex PCR. For the original study's pipeline: The number of nucleated cells in each sample was estimated by amplification of reference gene primers within the assay. Sequence reads were collapsed and filtered to measure the absolute abundance of every unique TCRbeta CDR3 rearrangement. For each sample, productive Simpson clonality was calculated by taking the square root of Simpson's diversity index across productive rearrangements. As stored in TCRdb, this immuneACCESS dataset retains in-frame rearrangements with V and J assigned. A fraction of the clones does not appear; measured against another copy, unresolved V genes explain less than half of the discrepancy, and the remainder lacks a known reason. Clonal size and the V and J genes are those of that table, whereas D and trimming came from the DNA. In this sample the table shows more than 120,000 clones, about 91% of which occur a single time. Around 0.91% of the sample is in the top ten clones.

The data derive from a study of blood T cell repertoires in COVID-19 (dated by TCRdb to about 2020). About the investigation overall: Samples from collaborators originated in the United States, Italy and Spain and spanned both the acute and convalescent phases of COVID-19. The repertoires were released in a freely available public database meant as a resource for research on the immune response to SARS-CoV-2. The samples were drawn from two sources: the first 160 participants of the ongoing ImmuneRACE study, and over 950 subjects contributed by 6 global collaborators. The prospective study material was composed of cDNA or gDNA derived from T cells, B-cell-depleted T cells, or PBMCs. Where available, HLA class I and class II types were obtained from metadata supplied by the sample provider rather than from assay-based typing. The dataset comprised deeply sampled blood TCRbeta repertoires from subjects exposed to, actively infected with, or recovered from COVID-19. A de-identified subject ID, COVID-19 status, age in years and sex were almost always included in the sample metadata.

CDR1 and CDR2 are read off the germline V gene (reference sequence) as MNHEY and SMNVEV. The trim is 1 base for V and 3 bases for J, with a gap of 13 bases between the germline ends. Including cysteine and phenylalanine, the CDR3 has 16 amino acids. The read is trimmed to its CDR3 DNA, 48 bases read in frame from base 1. Collaborating institutions collected whole blood in K2EDTA tubes following their own protocols. Collaborator samples were shipped for TCRbeta analysis as frozen whole blood, isolated PBMCs, or DNA extracted from either sample type. Beyond this particular receptor, the publication reports: How much clinical and demographic metadata was included differed by source and by participant, and the metadata was provided uncurated.

The rearranged segments are TRBV27 and TRBJ1-3; matching of 5 bases hints at TRBD1 as the D gene. The source is a woman in her forties or fifties with acute or convalescent COVID-19. What was sequenced was peripheral blood. The CDR3 sequence is CASSLYGGVGGNTIYF. Here is the DNA: TGTGCCAGCAGTTTATATGGGGGGGTAGGTGGAAACACCATATATTTT.